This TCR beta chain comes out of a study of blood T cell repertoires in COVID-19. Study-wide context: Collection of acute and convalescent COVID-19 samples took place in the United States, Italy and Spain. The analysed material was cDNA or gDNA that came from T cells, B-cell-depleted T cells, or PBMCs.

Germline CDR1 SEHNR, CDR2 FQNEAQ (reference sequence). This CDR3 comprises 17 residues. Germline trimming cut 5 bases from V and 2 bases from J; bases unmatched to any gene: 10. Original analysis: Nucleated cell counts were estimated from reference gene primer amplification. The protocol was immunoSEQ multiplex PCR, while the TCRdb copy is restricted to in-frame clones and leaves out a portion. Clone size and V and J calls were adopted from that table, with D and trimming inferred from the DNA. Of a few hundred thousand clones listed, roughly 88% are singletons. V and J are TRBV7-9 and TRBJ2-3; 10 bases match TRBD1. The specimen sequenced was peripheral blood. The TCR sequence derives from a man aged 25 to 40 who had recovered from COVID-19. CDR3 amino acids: CASSLWGQGRHTDTQYF. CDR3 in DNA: TGTGCCAGCAGCCTGTGGGGACAGGGGCGACACACAGATACGCAGTATTTT.